These 32 T cell receptor beta chains came from one sample sequenced in a study of neoadjuvant anti-PD-1 for oral cavity cancer. The table came from immunoSEQ multiplex PCR; TCRdb's copy has only in-frame clones and leaves some out. The profile shows about 62,000 clones, roughly three quarters of them singletons. The source material was PBMCs, sampled before nivolumab (anti-PD-1) treatment. The receptors shown here come from a person aged 40 to 85 with oral cavity squamous cell carcinoma.

The chain is built from TRBV13 and TRBJ2-5, with unresolved D. The V gene lost 0 bases and the J gene lost 5 bases, with 13 bases spanning the gap. CDR3 length equals 15 residues. Germline values: CDR1 PRHDT, CDR2 FYEKMQ (reference sequence). CDR3 protein: CASSLGARRRETQYF. DNA for the CDR3: TGTGCCAGCAGCTTAGGGGCCCGGAGAAGGGAGACCCAGTACTTC.

The J gene is TRBJ1-1, the V gene TRBV28; no firm D call. Germline lookup yields CDR1 MDHEN and CDR2 SYDVKM. The V and J ends lost 7 bases and 5 bases respectively, with 14 bases between them. This CDR3 comprises 13 residues. The CDR3 region has the DNA TGTGCCAGCACCCCGGACCGTTCTACTGAAGCTTTCTTT. Amino acids: CASTPDRSTEAFF.

This chain connects TRBV6-4 to TRBJ1-2, with 9 bases lining up with TRBD1. CDR1 MRHNA and CDR2 SNTAGT come from the germline V gene. The CDR3 sequence is 17 residues long. J was trimmed by 4 bases and V by 6 bases; bases with no gene match: 15. The CDR3 DNA sequence: TGTGCCAGCAGCCCCTCTACCGGGACAGGGATCGGCTATGGCTACACCTTC. It is translated as CASSPSTGTGIGYGYTF.

V and J are TRBV5-1 and TRBJ2-3, with unresolved D. The V end lost 0 bases, the J end lost 6 bases, and 11 bases lay between the germline ends. Germline V CDR1 and CDR2: SGHRS, YFSETQ. This CDR3 is 14 amino acids long. The CDR3 sequence: CASSLAWLRDTQYF. The CDR3 region has the DNA TGCGCCAGCAGCTTGGCCTGGTTGAGGGATACGCAGTATTTT.

The V and J genes are TRBV6-1 and TRBJ1-4, with a weak D call TRBD1 (6 bases). Trimming cost V 11 bases and J 7 bases, with 23 bases left between them. Per germline, CDR1 MNHNS and CDR2 SASEGT. The CDR3 runs to 15 residues. CDR3 nucleotides: TGTGCCGGTGGGGGCAGGCAGACCACCTTTGAAAAACTGTTTTTT. Its translation: CAGGGRQTTFEKLFF.

The rearrangement links TRBV27 to TRBJ1-2; D call uncertain. Germline assignment: CDR1 MNHEY and CDR2 SMNVEV (reference sequence). The CDR3 length is 18 residues. V was pared by 6 bases and J by 6 bases, with 29 bases between. CDR3 sequence reads: CASSQSFSRTNYRHGYTF. CDR3 DNA: TGTGCCAGCAGCCAATCTTTCTCGCGGACCAACTATAGGCATGGCTACACCTTC.

This sequence joins TRBV18 and TRBJ1-2; D unresolved. The CDR3 covers 15 residues. Between the trimmed V and J ends, which lost 2 bases and 9 bases, there was a span of 19 bases. Germline V CDR1 and CDR2: KGHSH, LQKENI. CDR3 sequence: CASSPGEANRRSYTF. The CDR3 nucleotides read TGTGCCAGCTCACCAGGGGAGGCAAACCGAAGGAGCTACACCTTC.

The V gene is TRBV11-3, the J gene TRBJ2-2; D is ambiguous. Germline V gives CDR1 SGHNT, CDR2 YENEEA. V was shortened by 3 bases and J by 4 bases, with 3 bases between the two germline ends. The CDR3 contains 12 residues. The CDR3 region is CASSFPTGELFF. As DNA, the CDR3 is TGTGCCAGCAGCTTCCCCACCGGGGAGCTGTTTTTT.

The CDR3 sequence: CASSVGGSGANVLTF. The CDR3 region has the DNA TGTGCCAGTAGTGTAGGGGGCTCTGGGGCCAACGTCCTGACTTTC. V is TRBV19 and J is TRBJ2-6; TRBD1 is a possible D gene (6 bases). The CDR3 length is 15 residues. Germline V gene data show CDR1 as LNHDA and CDR2 as SQIVND (reference sequence). With 5 bases removed from V and 0 bases from J, the gap between germline ends came to 8 bases.

This clone was seen ten or more times. V is TRBV25-1 and J is TRBJ2-7, with TRBD2 matching over 12 bases. This CDR3 contains 12 residues. Germline values: CDR1 MGHDK, CDR2 SYGVNS. The V segment lost 11 bases and the J segment 6 bases; nucleotides outside the gene matches: 5. Written as DNA, the CDR3 is TGTGCCGCCAAGGGACTAGCGGGCGAGCAGTACTTC. Its translation is CAAKGLAGEQYF.

The rearrangement joins TRBV6-5 to TRBJ2-1; 10 bases match TRBD2. J lost 8 bases, V lost 7 bases, and 11 bases had no gene match. Germline values: CDR1 MNHEY, CDR2 SVGAGI. This CDR3 spans 15 amino acids. CDR3 sequence (DNA): TGTGCCAGCAACAAAGCGGGAGGGAACGGACATGAGCAGTTCTTC. Its protein is CASNKAGGNGHEQFF.

This chain joins TRBV29-1 and TRBJ1-2; TRBD1 matches 11 bases. The germline CDR1 and CDR2 sequences are SQVTM and ANQGSEA. This CDR3 region has 14 residues. The V segment lost 6 bases and the J segment 8 bases; nucleotides outside the gene matches: 11. The chain's CDR3 is CSVAAEGTGGGYTF. In nucleotides, the CDR3 is TGCAGCGTCGCCGCGGAAGGGACAGGGGGAGGCTACACCTTC.

The genes are TRBV27 and TRBJ1-6; D may be TRBD1 (5 bases). This CDR3 has 16 residues. V was cut by 2 bases and J by 10 bases, with 18 bases left in between. The germline CDR1 and CDR2 sequences are MNHEY and SMNVEV (reference sequence). Here the CDR3 DNA reads TGTGCCAGCAGTTTAGAAGGCAGGGTACTGAGGTCACCCCTCCACTTT. Translating it yields CASSLEGRVLRSPLHF.

The V and J genes are TRBV19 and TRBJ1-4; possible D gene TRBD1, 6 bases. The length of the CDR3 is 14 residues. Trimming removed 8 bases at V and 12 bases at J, with 22 bases between. The germline CDR1 and CDR2 sequences are LNHDA and SQIVND (reference sequence). In DNA form, the CDR3 reads TGTGCCAGTGCTGTTGGGGGCTCCGGAAGTGAACTGTTTTTT. Its protein product is CASAVGGSGSELFF.

The chain carries TRBV5-5 and TRBJ2-5; 7 bases match TRBD1. J gave up 2 bases and V 4 bases, and 5 bases lay outside the gene matches. Looked up from germline, CDR1 is SGHKS and CDR2 is YYEKEE (reference sequence). This CDR3 spans 14 amino acids. CDR3 sequence: CASSRRQGQETQYF. CDR3 sequence (DNA): TGTGCCAGCAGCCGAAGACAGGGACAAGAGACCCAGTACTTC.

The chain uses TRBV7-2 and TRBJ1-2; the D is unclear. There are 13 residues in the CDR3. Germline loops: CDR1 SGHTA, CDR2 FQGNSA. Trimming left V 2 bases short and J 6 bases short, with 10 bases between. DNA of the CDR3: TGTGCCAGCAGCTTATTAAGGCGGAATGGCTACACCTTC. Translated, it gives CASSLLRRNGYTF. The entire variable domain, with the rest obtained from reference TRBV7-2 and TRBJ1-2, is as follows: GAGVSQSPSNKVTEKGKDVELRCDPISGHTALYWYRQSLGQGLEFLIYFQGNSAPDKSGLPSDRFSAERTGGSVSTLTIQRTQQEDSAVYLCASSLLRRNGYTFGSGTRLTVV.

The chain employs TRBV29-1 and TRBJ1-2, with no clear D. Germline V lookup: CDR1 SQVTM, CDR2 ANQGSEA. Trimming pared 4 bases from V and 4 bases from J, leaving 7 bases between. The CDR3 loop spans 11 amino acids. The CDR3 spells CSVVTSYGYTF. CDR3 sequence (DNA): TGCAGCGTTGTTACGTCCTATGGCTACACCTTC.

V and J are TRBV5-1 and TRBJ2-1, with 9 bases matching TRBD2. The V and J ends lost 2 bases and 7 bases, in that order; junction bases with no gene match: 7. The germline CDR1 and CDR2 sequences are SGHRS and YFSETQ. The CDR3 sequence is 15 residues long. The CDR3 reads CASSLAGTSSNEQFF. The CDR3 DNA reads TGCGCCAGCAGCTTAGCCGGGACTAGCAGTAATGAGCAGTTCTTC.

In this sample, this clone turned up a few times. The V and J genes are TRBV2 and TRBJ1-1; no clear D. This CDR3 has 12 residues. Per germline, CDR1 SNHLY and CDR2 FYNNEI. Trimming took 5 bases from V and 7 from J, leaving 11 bases between them. CDR3 region: CASSFRTDEAFF. Here the CDR3 DNA reads TGTGCCAGCAGTTTCAGGACCGATGAAGCTTTCTTT.

The J gene is TRBJ2-7, the V gene TRBV5-1; maybe TRBD2 (6 bases). Germline CDR1 is SGHRS and CDR2 is YFSETQ. CDR3 length equals 15 residues. Trimming shortened V by 4 bases and J by 4 bases, and 18 bases separated the two germline ends. Written as DNA, the CDR3 is TGCGCCAGCAGCATGGGACTTTCCCCTCTTTACGAGCAGTACTTC. It codes for CASSMGLSPLYEQYF.

The genes are TRBV20-1 and TRBJ2-7, with D perhaps TRBD2 (6 bases). CDR3 length equals 11 residues. Germline values: CDR1 DFQATT, CDR2 SNEGSKA (reference sequence). Trimming took off 1 base at V and 10 bases at J, with 11 bases between the two ends. The CDR3 protein is CSARGREDQYF. As DNA, the CDR3 is TGCAGTGCTAGAGGGAGGGAAGACCAGTACTTC.

CDR3 loop: CAAGPGANTGELFF. As DNA, the CDR3 is TGTGCCGCCGGGCCCGGGGCGAACACCGGGGAGCTGTTTTTT. This rearrangement joins TRBV19 to TRBJ2-2; D perhaps matches TRBD2 (5 bases). The germline gives CDR1 LNHDA, CDR2 SQIVND (reference sequence). Trimming pared 11 bases from V and 0 bases from J, leaving 13 bases between. The CDR3 covers 14 residues.

The chain is built from TRBV19 and TRBJ1-4; 10 bases are a match to TRBD1. Unmatched junction bases numbered 8, after V lost 5 bases and J lost 8 bases. Looked up from germline, CDR1 is LNHDA and CDR2 is SQIVND (reference sequence). CDR3 length: 15 amino acids. This CDR3 is CASSGTGTGEEKLFF. The CDR3 DNA reads as TGTGCCAGTAGTGGCACCGGGACAGGGGAAGAAAAACTGTTTTTT. Based on the CDR3 plus reference TRBV19 and TRBJ1-4, the full variable domain is DGGITQSPKYLFRKEGQNVTLSCEQNLNHDAMYWYRQDPGQGLRLIYYSQIVNDFQKGDIAEGYSVSREKKESFPLTVTSAQKNPTAFYLCASSGTGTGEEKLFFGSGTQLSVL.

The chain uses TRBV9 and TRBJ2-3, with 7 bases lining up with TRBD1. Germline V gene sequence: CDR1 SGDLS, CDR2 YYNGEE. V lost 2 bases to trimming and J lost 5 bases; unmatched junction nucleotides: 5. There are 14 residues in the CDR3. In nucleotides, the CDR3 is TGTGCCAGCAGCGTCCGACAGGGCATAGATACGCAGTATTTT. This encodes CASSVRQGIDTQYF.

This chain uses TRBV2 with TRBJ1-2, with a tentative D call TRBD1 (6 bases). The V end lost 6 bases, the J end lost 0 bases, and 14 bases lay between the germline ends. Germline values: CDR1 SNHLY, CDR2 FYNNEI. This CDR3 comprises 15 residues. CDR3 amino acids: CASSLTGTANYGYTF. CDR3 nucleotides: TGTGCCAGCAGCCTAACAGGGACCGCTAACTATGGCTACACCTTC.

The V gene is TRBV30, the J gene TRBJ1-5; D remains unclear. With 4 bases removed from V and 4 bases from J, the gap between germline ends came to 14 bases. The CDR3 spans 14 residues. The germline gives CDR1 GTSNPN, CDR2 SVGIG (reference sequence). DNA of the CDR3: TGTGCCTGGACGGACCCTCTGGGGAATCAGCCCCAGCATTTT. Translating it yields CAWTDPLGNQPQHF.

V and J are TRBV27 and TRBJ1-1, with 7 bases aligning to TRBD1. Germline trimming cut 6 bases from V and 6 bases from J; bases unmatched to any gene: 10. This CDR3 is built from 14 residues. Germline CDR1 MNHEY, CDR2 SMNVEV (reference sequence). The CDR3 protein is CASSFIQGSPEAFF. DNA of the CDR3: TGTGCCAGCAGCTTCATACAGGGGTCGCCTGAAGCTTTCTTT.

J is TRBJ2-2 and V is TRBV7-8; D may be TRBD2 (6 bases). Germline-derived CDR1 and CDR2 are SGHVS and FQNEAQ. Between the trimmed V and J ends, which lost 5 bases and 5 bases, there was a span of 15 bases. The CDR3 spans 15 residues. The CDR3, as DNA: TGTGCCAGCAGCCCCCGCGGGGCCAGAACCGGGGAGCTGTTTTTT. It specifies CASSPRGARTGELFF. The whole variable domain, filled in from reference TRBV7-8 and TRBJ2-2, reads GAGVSQSPRYKVAKRGQDVALRCDPISGHVSLFWYQQALGQGPEFLTYFQNEAQLDKSGLPSDRFFAERPEGSVSTLKIQRTQQEDSAVYLCASSPRGARTGELFFGEGSRLTVL.

This rearrangement joins TRBV27 to TRBJ2-3; 8 nucleotides line up with TRBD2. The germline V gene has CDR1 MNHEY and CDR2 SMNVEV (reference sequence). The CDR3 covers 15 residues. V was pared by 4 bases and J by 3 bases, with 6 bases of the junction left unmatched. In nucleotides, the CDR3 is TGTGCCAGCAGTTACAGCGGGAGACGAACAGATACGCAGTATTTT. Translated: CASSYSGRRTDTQYF.

This chain joins TRBV9 and TRBJ1-6; D may be TRBD1 (6 bases). Trimming took off 3 bases at V and 11 bases at J, with 9 bases between the two ends. From germline, CDR1 is SGDLS and CDR2 YYNGEE. CDR3 size: 12 residues. CDR3 protein: CASSEGGPPLHF. CDR3 nucleotides: TGTGCCAGCAGCGAGGGGGGGCCACCCCTCCACTTT.

The chain couples TRBV5-1 to TRBJ1-2; D ambiguous. The CDR3 is 11 amino acids. Trimming cost V 4 bases and J 7 bases, with 8 bases left between them. Germline V lookup: CDR1 SGHRS, CDR2 YFSETQ. In DNA form, the CDR3 reads TGCGCCAGCAGCATGGACGCTGGCTACACCTTC. Amino acids: CASSMDAGYTF.

V is TRBV5-1 and J is TRBJ1-6; 7 nucleotides align to TRBD1. J was trimmed by 6 bases and V by 4 bases; bases with no gene match: 10. CDR1 is SGHRS, CDR2 YFSETQ, per germline. This CDR3 region has 16 residues. CDR3 protein: CASSPTTTGPNSPLHF. The CDR3, as DNA: TGCGCCAGCAGCCCCACAACGACAGGGCCTAATTCACCCCTCCACTTT.